This TCR beta chain was sequenced for a study of cytomegalovirus exposure and HLA in healthy donors. Study at large: A subsequent analysis reported that the roughly 130 validation repertoires were produced on the same platform that had also been used for the roughly 700 first-cohort repertoires.

These donors were members of the roughly 130-subject validation cohort, a group separate from the roughly 670-subject first cohort. Study findings and constraints: The study labeled 150 to 200 TCR beta chains cytomegalovirus-associated.

Concerning this clone: Its antigen is unknown.

Sequencing was performed with immunoSEQ multiplex PCR; in TCRdb, only in-frame clones are kept and a portion is missing. The sample lists about 200,000 clones, about 81% occurring once. The origin of this receptor is a woman under 40 in good health and CMV-seronegative. The sequenced sample was PBMCs.

The CDR3 region is CASSPDRGRNYGYTF. For the CDR3, the DNA is TGTGCCAGTAGCCCAGACAGGGGGCGGAACTATGGCTACACCTTC. The chain has TRBV19 and TRBJ1-2, with 10 bases matching TRBD1. Germline V gives CDR1 LNHDA, CDR2 SQIVND (reference sequence). The CDR3 has 15 residues. The V segment lost 6 bases and the J segment 2 bases; nucleotides outside the gene matches: 6.